This T cell receptor beta chain was captured in a study of Ad26.COV2.S vaccination and SARS-CoV-2 variants. V was shortened by 2 bases and J by 0 bases, with 9 bases between the two germline ends. This CDR3 comprises 15 residues. Germline CDR1 and CDR2: SGHTA and FQGTGA. About this clone: Its antigen remains unknown.

The treatment denotes: about 20 received Ad26.COV2.S at low or high dose, single or two shots; roughly 5 received placebo; per-sample allocation not given. Samples were taken on day 63 after the first vaccine or placebo injection. Generated by immunoSEQ multiplex PCR, the TCRdb table keeps only in-frame clones and is missing some. The sample carries some 270,000 clones, approximately 90% recorded once. Study-level results: Vaccinated and placebo-treated recipients had similar non-spike TCR breadth.

Specimen: peripheral blood, collected in a trial of Ad26.COV2.S vaccine versus placebo. The TCR was taken from a person between 18 and 60 years old who received the Ad26.COV2.S COVID-19 vaccine or a placebo. This chain links TRBV7-3 with TRBJ2-3, with no clear D. The CDR3 sequence: CASSLGGASTDTQYF. The CDR3 DNA reads as TGTGCCAGCAGCTTAGGCGGCGCTAGCACAGATACGCAGTATTTT.